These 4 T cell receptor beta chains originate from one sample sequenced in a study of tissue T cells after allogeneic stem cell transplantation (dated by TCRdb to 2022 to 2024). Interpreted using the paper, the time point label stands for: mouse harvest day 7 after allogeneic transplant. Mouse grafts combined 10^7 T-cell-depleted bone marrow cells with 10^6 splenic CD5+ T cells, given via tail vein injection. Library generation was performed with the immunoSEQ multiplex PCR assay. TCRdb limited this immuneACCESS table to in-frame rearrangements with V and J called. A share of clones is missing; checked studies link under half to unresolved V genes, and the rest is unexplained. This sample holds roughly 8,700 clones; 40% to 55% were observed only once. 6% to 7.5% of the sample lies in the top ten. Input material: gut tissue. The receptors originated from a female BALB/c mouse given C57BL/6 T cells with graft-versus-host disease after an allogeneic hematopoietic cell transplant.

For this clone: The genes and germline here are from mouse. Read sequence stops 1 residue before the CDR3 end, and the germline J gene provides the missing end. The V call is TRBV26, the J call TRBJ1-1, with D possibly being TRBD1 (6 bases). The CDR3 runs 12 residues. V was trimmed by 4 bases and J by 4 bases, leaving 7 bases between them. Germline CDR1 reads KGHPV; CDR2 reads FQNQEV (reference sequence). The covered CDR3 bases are TGTGCCAGCAGTCACAGGGCCACAGAAGTCTTC. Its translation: CASSHRATEVF. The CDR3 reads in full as CASSHRATEVFF. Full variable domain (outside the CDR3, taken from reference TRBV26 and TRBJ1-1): NSKVIQTPRYLVKGQGQKAKMRCIPEKGHPVVFWYQQNKNNEFKFLINFQNQEVLQQIDMTEKRFSAECPSNSPCSLEIQSSEAGDSALYLCASSHRATEVFFGKGTRLTVV.

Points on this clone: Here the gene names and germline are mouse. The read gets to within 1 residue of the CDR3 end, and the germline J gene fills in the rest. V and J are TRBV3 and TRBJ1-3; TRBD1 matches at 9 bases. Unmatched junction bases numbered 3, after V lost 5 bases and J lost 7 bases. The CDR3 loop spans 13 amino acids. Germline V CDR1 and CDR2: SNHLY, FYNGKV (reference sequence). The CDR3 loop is CASSPGTGNTLYF. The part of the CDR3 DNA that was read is TGTGCCAGCAGCCCCGGGACAGGGAATACGCTCTAT.

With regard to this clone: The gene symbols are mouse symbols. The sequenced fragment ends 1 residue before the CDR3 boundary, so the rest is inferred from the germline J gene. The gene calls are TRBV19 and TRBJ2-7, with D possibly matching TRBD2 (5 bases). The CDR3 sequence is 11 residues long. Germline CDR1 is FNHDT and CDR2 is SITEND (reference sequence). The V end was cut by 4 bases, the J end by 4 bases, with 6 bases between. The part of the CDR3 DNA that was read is TGTGCCAGCAGTTGGGGATATGAACAGTAC. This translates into CASSWGYEQY. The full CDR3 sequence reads CASSWGYEQYF.

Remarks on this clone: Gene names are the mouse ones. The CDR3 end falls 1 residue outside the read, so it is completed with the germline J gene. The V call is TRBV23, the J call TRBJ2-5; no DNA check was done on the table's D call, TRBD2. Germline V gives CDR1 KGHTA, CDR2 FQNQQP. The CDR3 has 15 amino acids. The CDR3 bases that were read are TGCTCCAGCAGTCAACGGCTGGGGGTCCAAGACACCCAGTAC. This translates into CSSSQRLGVQDTQY. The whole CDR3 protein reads CSSSQRLGVQDTQYF. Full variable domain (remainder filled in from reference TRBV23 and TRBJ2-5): DAAVTQKPRYLIKMKGQEAEMKCIPEKGHTAVFWYQQKQSKELKFLIYFQNQQPLDQIDMVKERFSAVCPSSSLCSLGIRTCEAEDSALYLCSSSQRLGVQDTQYFGPGTRLLVL.